Below, 14 T cell receptor beta chains from the same sample are listed, as sequenced in a study of blood T cell repertoires in COVID-19. The method was immunoSEQ multiplex PCR; TCRdb's version includes in-frame clones alone and lacks a portion of them. This sample yields about 430,000 clones, of which 85% to 90% are seen a single time; 1.1% belongs to the top ten. Sequenced: PBMCs or T cells enriched from blood (not recorded which). Receptors originate from a young man who had recovered from COVID-19.

The V and J genes are TRBV28 and TRBJ2-2, with a weak D call TRBD1 (6 bases). CDR1 is MDHEN, CDR2 SYDVKM, per germline. The CDR3 extends over 15 amino acids. V was cut by 2 bases and J by 2 bases, with 9 bases left in between. The CDR3 DNA reads TGTGCCAGCAGTTTAGAACAGGGAAACACCGGGGAGCTGTTTTTT. Protein: CASSLEQGNTGELFF.

This chain joins TRBV30 and TRBJ2-3; D remains unclear. Germline V gene data show CDR1 as GTSNPN and CDR2 as SVGIG (reference sequence). The V and J ends lost 0 bases and 2 bases respectively, with 12 bases between them. The CDR3 extends over 15 amino acids. Written as DNA, the CDR3 is TGTGCCTGGAGTGTTGGTAGCCACTTCACAGATACGCAGTATTTT. Translated, it gives CAWSVGSHFTDTQYF.

The gene calls are TRBV7-9 and TRBJ2-1, with 7 bases identical to TRBD1. The V gene's germline CDR1 is SEHNR and CDR2 FQNEAQ (reference sequence). The CDR3 covers 15 residues. Germline trimming cut 7 bases from V and 7 bases from J; bases unmatched to any gene: 13. CDR3 in DNA: TGTGCCAGCACCCACAGGGGTGAGAATTTAAATGAGCAGTTCTTC. It specifies CASTHRGENLNEQFF.

This chain connects TRBV4-2 to TRBJ1-1; unclear D gene. CDR3 length: 15 amino acids. The V end lost 3 bases, the J end lost 4 bases, and 15 bases lay between the germline ends. Germline V gene lookup returns CDR1 LGHNA and CDR2 YNFKEQ. The DNA for the CDR3 is TGTGCCAGCAGCCACGCCACACAGAGGGCCACTGAAGCTTTCTTT. Translation gives CASSHATQRATEAFF.

The CDR3 sequence: CASSLLKRSTDTQYF. The CDR3 bases are TGTGCCAGCAGCTTACTGAAGCGGAGCACAGATACGCAGTATTTT. This chain links TRBV11-2 with TRBJ2-3, with TRBD2 as a possible D gene (5 bases). The germline CDR1 and CDR2 sequences are SGHAT and FQNNGV. CDR3 length equals 15 residues. V was trimmed by 2 bases and J by 0 bases, leaving 9 bases between them.

The genes are TRBV28 and TRBJ2-5, with D maybe TRBD1 (6 bases). CDR1 MDHEN and CDR2 SYDVKM come from the germline V gene. This CDR3 has 13 residues. Deletions cut 6 bases from V and 5 bases from J, with 13 bases between. This CDR3 reads CASREGGRETQYF. The CDR3 DNA is TGTGCCAGCAGGGAAGGGGGTAGGGAGACCCAGTACTTC.

The chain couples TRBV20-1 to TRBJ2-5; TRBD2 might be the D (5 bases). Germline V gene lookup returns CDR1 DFQATT and CDR2 SNEGSKA (reference sequence). The CDR3 has 11 amino acids. Trimming left V 4 bases short and J 6 bases short, with 9 bases between. The CDR3 protein is CSAIRGQTQYF. The CDR3 DNA sequence: TGCAGTGCTATCCGAGGGCAGACCCAGTACTTC.

The chain links TRBV6-5 to TRBJ1-2; no reliable D call. The germline gives CDR1 MNHEY, CDR2 SVGAGI. The CDR3 spans 15 residues. Trimming took 6 bases from V and 5 from J, leaving 19 bases between them. The CDR3 nucleotides are TGTGCCAGCAGCGACGGAGGAGCGGGGAATTATGGCTACACCTTC. It yields the protein CASSDGGAGNYGYTF.

The chain recombines TRBV28 with TRBJ1-4; 10 nucleotides align to TRBD1. The CDR3 runs 18 residues. Germline V gene lookup returns CDR1 MDHEN and CDR2 SYDVKM. Germline trimming cut 2 bases from V and 2 bases from J; bases unmatched to any gene: 8. CDR3 in amino acids: CASSLAGTGVRTNEKLFF. The DNA for the CDR3 is TGTGCCAGCAGTTTAGCCGGGACAGGGGTCAGGACTAATGAAAAACTGTTTTTT. The whole variable domain, remainder taken from reference TRBV28 and TRBJ1-4, is DVKVTQSSRYLVKRTGEKVFLECVQDMDHENMFWYRQDPGLGLRLIYFSYDVKMKEKGDIPEGYSVSREKKERFSLILESASTNQTSMYLCASSLAGTGVRTNEKLFFGSGTQLSVL.

The rearrangement uses TRBV2 and TRBJ1-2, with D hard to call. V lost 8 bases, J lost 2 bases, and 15 bases lay in between. The CDR3 is 14 residues long. Per germline, CDR1 SNHLY and CDR2 FYNNEI. In nucleotides, the CDR3 is TGTGCCAGCGATAAAAACATCCGCAACTATGGCTACACCTTC. It is translated as CASDKNIRNYGYTF.

This chain uses TRBV28 with TRBJ2-6, with 7 bases fitting TRBD1. Germline CDR1 and CDR2: MDHEN and SYDVKM. There are 16 residues in the CDR3. The J segment lost 3 bases and the V segment lost 5 bases, leaving 7 bases of the junction unmatched. For the CDR3, the DNA is TGTGCCAGCAGTCGACAGGGAGAGTTTGGGGCCAACGTCCTGACTTTC. Its translation is CASSRQGEFGANVLTF.

In this sample, this clone turned up once. The chain joins TRBV27 to TRBJ2-7; D unclear. CDR3 length equals 14 residues. The germline V gene encodes CDR1 MNHEY and CDR2 SMNVEV (reference sequence). V was clipped by 3 bases and J by 0 bases, with 9 bases between them. The CDR3 sequence: CASSFSRSSYEQYF. In DNA, the CDR3 is TGTGCCAGCAGTTTTAGCAGAAGCTCCTACGAGCAGTACTTC.

The rearrangement links TRBV6-5 to TRBJ2-1; D is possibly TRBD2 (5 bases). This CDR3 comprises 13 residues. Looked up from germline, CDR1 is MNHEY and CDR2 is SVGAGI. V dropped 0 bases and J dropped 8 bases, with 8 bases sitting between them. CDR3 coding DNA: TGTGCCAGCAGTTACTCGCGAGGGCATGAGCAGTTCTTC. Translating gives CASSYSRGHEQFF.

This rearrangement joins TRBV27 to TRBJ1-4, with D perhaps matching TRBD1 (6 bases). The CDR3 is 15 amino acids. Per the germline V gene, CDR1 is MNHEY and CDR2 is SMNVEV (reference sequence). Trimming removed 1 base from V and 4 bases from J, with 10 bases in between. CDR3 sequence reads: CASSLWGQSNEKLFF. The CDR3 DNA is TGTGCCAGCAGTTTATGGGGGCAGAGTAATGAAAAACTGTTTTTT.